This T cell receptor beta chain was recorded in a study of Tregs in tolerant kidney transplant recipients. Here immunoSEQ multiplex PCR was the method, and the copy in TCRdb shows in-frame clones only, minus some. The sample shows 1,500 to 2,000 clones, roughly 40% of them seen only once. This clone qualifies as large (0.1 to 1%). Its antigen is not known. Sequencing input: Tregs from blood cultured with allogeneic cells. The TCR originated in a human patient who received a combined kidney and bone marrow transplant. Some T cells may possibly be graft donor cells.

As DNA, the CDR3 is TGCGCCAGCAGTGAGTCGAGGGCCACTGTTAGGTACTTC. This gives the protein CASSESRATVRYF. The V and J genes are TRBV10-1 and TRBJ2-7, with a tentative D call TRBD2 (5 bases). Trimming took off 0 bases at V and 12 bases at J, with 15 bases between the two ends. The germline V gene has CDR1 WNHNN and CDR2 SYGVQD (reference sequence). CDR3 length: 13 residues.